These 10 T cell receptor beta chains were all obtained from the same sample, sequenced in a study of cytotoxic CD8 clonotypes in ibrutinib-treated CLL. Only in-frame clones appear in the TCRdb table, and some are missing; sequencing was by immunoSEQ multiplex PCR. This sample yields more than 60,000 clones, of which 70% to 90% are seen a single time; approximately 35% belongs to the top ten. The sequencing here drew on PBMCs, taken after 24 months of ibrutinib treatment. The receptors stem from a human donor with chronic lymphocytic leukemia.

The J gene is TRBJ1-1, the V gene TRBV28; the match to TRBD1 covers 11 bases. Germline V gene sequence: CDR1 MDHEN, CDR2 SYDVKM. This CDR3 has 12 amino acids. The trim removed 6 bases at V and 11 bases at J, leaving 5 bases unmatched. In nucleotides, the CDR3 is TGTGCCAGCAGAGGACAGGGGGCAGCGGCTTTCTTT. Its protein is CASRGQGAAAFF.

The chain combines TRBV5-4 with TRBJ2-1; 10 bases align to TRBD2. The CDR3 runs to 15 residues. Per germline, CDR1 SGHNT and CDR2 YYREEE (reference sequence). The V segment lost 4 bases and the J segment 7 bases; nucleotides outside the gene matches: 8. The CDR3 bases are TGTGCCAGCAGCCATAAGCGGGAGGGCCTTAATGAGCAGTTCTTC. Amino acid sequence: CASSHKREGLNEQFF.

The CDR3 region has the DNA TGCAGCGTCGCAACTACAGGTGGAGATACGCAGTATTTT. Translation: CSVATTGGDTQYF. The chain is built from TRBV29-1 and TRBJ2-3; maybe TRBD1 (5 bases). The CDR3 is 13 residues long. Per the germline V gene, CDR1 is SQVTM and CDR2 is ANQGSEA. V gave up 6 bases and J gave up 5 bases, with 15 bases separating them.

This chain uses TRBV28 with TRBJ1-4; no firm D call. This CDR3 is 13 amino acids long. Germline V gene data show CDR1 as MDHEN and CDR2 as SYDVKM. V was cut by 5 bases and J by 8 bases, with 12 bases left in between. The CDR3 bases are TGTGCCAGCAGTACCGGGCGCTGGGAAAAACTGTTTTTT. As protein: CASSTGRWEKLFF. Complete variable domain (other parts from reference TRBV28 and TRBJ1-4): DVKVTQSSRYLVKRTGEKVFLECVQDMDHENMFWYRQDPGLGLRLIYFSYDVKMKEKGDIPEGYSVSREKKERFSLILESASTNQTSMYLCASSTGRWEKLFFGSGTQLSVL.

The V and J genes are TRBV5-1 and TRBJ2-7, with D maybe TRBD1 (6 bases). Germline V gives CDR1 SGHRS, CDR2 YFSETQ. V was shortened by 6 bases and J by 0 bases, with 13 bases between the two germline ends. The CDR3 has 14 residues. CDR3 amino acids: CASTQDRSSYEQYF. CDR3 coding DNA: TGCGCCAGCACCCAAGACAGGAGCTCCTACGAGCAGTACTTC.

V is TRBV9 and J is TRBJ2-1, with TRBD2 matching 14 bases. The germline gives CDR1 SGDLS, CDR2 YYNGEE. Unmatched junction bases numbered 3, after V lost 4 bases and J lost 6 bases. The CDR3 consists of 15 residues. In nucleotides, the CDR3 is TGTGCCAGCAGCCCCGGACTAGCGGGAGGCAATGAGCAGTTCTTC. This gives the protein CASSPGLAGGNEQFF. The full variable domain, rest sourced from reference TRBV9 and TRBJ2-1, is DSGVTQTPKHLITATGQRVTLRCSPRSGDLSVYWYQQSLDQGLQFLIQYYNGEERAKGNILERFSAQQFPDLHSELNLSSLELGDSALYFCASSPGLAGGNEQFFGPGTRLTVL.

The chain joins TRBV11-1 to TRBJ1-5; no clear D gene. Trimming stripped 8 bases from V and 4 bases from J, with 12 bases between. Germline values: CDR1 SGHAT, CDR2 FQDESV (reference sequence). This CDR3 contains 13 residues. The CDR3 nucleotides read TGTGCCAGCGCTGTATCTAGTAATCAGCCCCAGCATTTT. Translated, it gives CASAVSSNQPQHF.

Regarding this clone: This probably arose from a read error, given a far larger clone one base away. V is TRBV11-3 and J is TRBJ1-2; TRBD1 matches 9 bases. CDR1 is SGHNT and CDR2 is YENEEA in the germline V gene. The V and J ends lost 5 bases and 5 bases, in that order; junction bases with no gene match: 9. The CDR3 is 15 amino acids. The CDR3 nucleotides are TGTGCCAGCAGCCACAGACAGGGGGTCGGGTATGGCTACACCTTC. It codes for CASSHRQGVGYGYTF.

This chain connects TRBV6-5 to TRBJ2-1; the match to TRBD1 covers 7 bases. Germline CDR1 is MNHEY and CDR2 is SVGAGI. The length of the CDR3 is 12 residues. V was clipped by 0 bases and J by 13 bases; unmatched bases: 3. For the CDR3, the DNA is TGTGCCAGCAGTTACTCGACAGGGAACCAGTTCTTC. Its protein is CASSYSTGNQFF.

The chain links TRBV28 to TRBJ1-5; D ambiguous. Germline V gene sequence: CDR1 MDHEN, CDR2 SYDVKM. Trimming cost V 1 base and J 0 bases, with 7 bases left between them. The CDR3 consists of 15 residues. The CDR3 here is CASSLSPYSNQPQHF. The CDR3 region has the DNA TGTGCCAGCAGTTTATCCCCGTATAGCAATCAGCCCCAGCATTTT.